These T cell receptor beta chains were read from a single sample in a study of radiation and T cells in renal cell carcinoma. The repertoire was sequenced with immunoSEQ multiplex PCR; TCRdb's copy has only in-frame clones and lacks some. The repertoire includes tens of thousands of clones, over 70% of them detected once, and approximately 30% sits in the top ten. The starting material was blood, obtained from a patient whose treatment included radiotherapy and nephrectomy. Receptors originate from a man in his sixties with renal cell carcinoma. CDR3s include the opening cysteine and the closing phenylalanine or tryptophan. A D gene is named only where the DNA matches it firmly. For some rows the clone size is stated as once, few or many, or as a class when expanded; others skip it.

>-|TRBJ1-1|17|-|TRBV27
TGTGCCAGCAGTTTATCGATGGGGGGACGGGCAAACACTGAAGCTTTCTTT
CASSLSMGGRANTEAFF
>TRBD2|TRBJ2-2|14|-|TRBV7-2
TGTGCCAGCAGCCACGGACTAGGGGCCGGGGAGCTGTTTTTT
CASSHGLGAGELFF
>TRBD1|TRBJ2-3|17|-|TRBV10-1
TGCGCCAGCAGACCGACAGGGGGCCACCCTAGCACAGATACGCAGTATTTT
CASRPTGGHPSTDTQYF
>TRBD1|TRBJ1-5|17|-|TRBV19
TGTGCCAGTAGTATAAGGGGGGGACAGGGTAGCAATCAGCCCCAGCATTTT
CASSIRGGQGSNQPQHF
>-|TRBJ1-1|13|-|TRBV2
TGTGCCAGCAGGGCCTCTCCACAGAGCGGAGCTTTCTTT
CASRASPQSGAFF
>-|TRBJ2-7|15|-|TRBV6-5
TGTGCCAGCAGTTACTCCCCAACGGGGCTGTACGAGCAGTACTTC
CASSYSPTGLYEQYF
>-|TRBJ2-1|19|few|TRBV5-6
TGTGCCAGCAGCTTCGAAAACTTGACTTTACCGAGCTCCTACAATGAGCAGTTCTTC
CASSFENLTLPSSYNEQFF
>-|TRBJ1-1|17|-|TRBV12-5
TGTGCTAGTGGTTTGGTACTTTTCCAGGGTGGGGGCACTGAAGCTTTCTTT
CASGLVLFQGGGTEAFF
>-|TRBJ1-2|15|few|TRBV5-1
TGCGCCAGCAGCCAAGAGGAGGGACGAGTTAATGGCTACACCTTC
CASSQEEGRVNGYTF
>-|TRBJ2-2|15|-|TRBV7-8
TGTGCCAGCAGCTTATATCTAGAGTTCGCTGAGGAGCTGTTTTTT
CASSLYLEFAEELFF
>-|TRBJ1-5|15|-|TRBV28
TGTGCCAGCACTGGGGACCTAGGGGTCTCCCAGCCCCAGCATTTT
CASTGDLGVSQPQHF
>-|TRBJ1-2|15|-|TRBV9
TGTGCCAGCAGCGTAGGGACAGACCCCAGCTATGGCTACACCTTC
CASSVGTDPSYGYTF
>-|TRBJ2-5|13|-|TRBV5-4
TGTGCCAGCAGCTGGGACTTCCAAGAGACCCAGTACTTC
CASSWDFQETQYF
>-|TRBJ1-1|13|-|TRBV6-5
TGTGCCAGCAGTCTCACGAGGCACACTGAAGCTTTCTTT
CASSLTRHTEAFF
>-|TRBJ1-2|15|-|TRBV7-9
TGTGCCAGCAGCACCAGGACGGGAACTAACTATGGCTACACCTTC
CASSTRTGTNYGYTF
>TRBD2|TRBJ2-5|17|-|TRBV5-1
TGCGCCAGCAGCCTTTCCCCGGGAGGAGGGAACTGGGAGACCCAGTACTTC
CASSLSPGGGNWETQYF
>TRBD2|TRBJ2-1|14|-|TRBV19
TGTGCCAGTACTAGCGGGAGCTCCTACAATGAGCAGTTCTTC
CASTSGSSYNEQFF
>-|TRBJ1-6|14|few|TRBV7-2
TGTGCCAGCACCCCTAGAGGGAGTAATTCACCCCTCCACTTT
CASTPRGSNSPLHF
>-|TRBJ2-2|13|-|TRBV14
TGTGCCAGCAGCCAAGTTTACACCGGGGAGCTGTTTTTT
CASSQVYTGELFF
>-|TRBJ2-7|14|few|TRBV6-1
TGTGCCAGCAGCAGAGGGTCGGTGTCCTACGAGCAGTACTTC
CASSRGSVSYEQYF
>-|TRBJ1-2|16|-|TRBV5-1
TGCGCCAGCAGCCCTTGGGGGACCGACCCTCGCGAAGGCTACACCTTC
CASSPWGTDPREGYTF
>TRBD1|TRBJ2-7|16|-|TRBV5-1
TGCGCCAGCAGCCCCCGGCAGGGGACAGTAGCCTACGAGCAGTACTTC
CASSPRQGTVAYEQYF
>-|TRBJ1-2|13|medium-sized|TRBV2
TGTGCCAGTAAGACAGGAGCTAACTATGGCTACACCTTC
CASKTGANYGYTF
>-|TRBJ1-1|14|once|TRBV18
TGTGCCAGCTCACCACAAATCGGGGACACTGAAGCTTTCTTT
CASSPQIGDTEAFF
>-|TRBJ1-2|11|few|TRBV20-1
TGCAGTGCAGGACAGAGCTATGGCTACACCTTC
CSAGQSYGYTF
>TRBD2|TRBJ2-1|17|-|TRBV19
TGTGCCAGTAGCCACCACGGTGCGGGAGGAAGAGGGGATGAGCAGTTCTTC
CASSHHGAGGRGDEQFF
>-|TRBJ1-1|12|-|TRBV6-5
TGTGCCAGCAGTTCCGGGTCACCTGAAGCTTTCTTT
CASSSGSPEAFF
>-|TRBJ2-3|13|-|TRBV11-3
TGTGCCAGCAGCTTGCGGGGCACAGATACGCAGTATTTT
CASSLRGTDTQYF
>-|TRBJ1-5|13|-|TRBV6-5
TGTGCCAGCAGTTACTCAATGGGGGTTAGCCAGCATTTT
CASSYSMGVSQHF
>-|TRBJ1-3|13|-|TRBV5-1
TGCGCCAGCAGCTTGGAGCGGCGGGCCACCATATATTTT
CASSLERRATIYF
>TRBD1|TRBJ2-7|16|-|TRBV18
TGTGCCAGCTCACCACGATCTGCGGGACAGGGGGAAGAGCAGTACTTC
CASSPRSAGQGEEQYF
>-|TRBJ2-3|14|-|TRBV14
TGTGCCAGCAGCCGTTTACAGGACACAGATACGCAGTATTTT
CASSRLQDTDTQYF
>-|TRBJ2-7|12|-|TRBV7-9
TGTGCCAGCAGCGACCACAGCTACGAGCAGTACTTC
CASSDHSYEQYF
>-|TRBJ2-7|14|-|TRBV6-5
TGTGCCAGCAGTAAAGTACCCCAGTCCCACGAGCAGTACTTC
CASSKVPQSHEQYF
>-|TRBJ2-7|14|few|TRBV10-3
TGTGCCATCAGTGAACGCAACAGTCCCTACGAGCAGTACTTC
CAISERNSPYEQYF
>TRBD1|TRBJ1-2|11|few|TRBV20-1
TGCAGTGCTGGACAGGGGGATGGCTACACCTTC
CSAGQGDGYTF
>-|TRBJ1-2|13|-|TRBV2
TGTGCCAGCAGCGAAGGACAGTCTTGGGGCTACACCTTC
CASSEGQSWGYTF
>TRBD2|TRBJ2-1|17|-|TRBV9
TGTGCCAGCAGCGTACAAGCGGGAGAAGGGTCTTGGAATGAGCAGTTCTTC
CASSVQAGEGSWNEQFF
>-|TRBJ2-7|12|-|TRBV2
TGTGCCAGCAGGACAGGTCCATACGAGCAGTACTTC
CASRTGPYEQYF
>-|TRBJ2-4|16|-|TRBV6-1
TGTGCCAGCAGTGACCAACCGACTAGAGCCAAAAACATTCAGTACTTC
CASSDQPTRAKNIQYF
>TRBD1|TRBJ1-1|16|-|TRBV11-2
TGTGCCAGCAGCTTAGATGCCCTTGGGACAGAAAGAAGGGCTTTCTTT
CASSLDALGTERRAFF
>-|TRBJ1-1|13|-|TRBV2
TGTGCCAGCACCGAACTTATGAACACTGAAGCTTTCTTT
CASTELMNTEAFF
>-|TRBJ2-7|13|-|TRBV11-2
TGTGCCAGCAGCCGGGACATTCCCTACGAGCAGTACTTC
CASSRDIPYEQYF
>TRBD1|TRBJ2-7|15|-|TRBV7-8
TGTGCCAGCAGCTCTCCTCCTGGACAGGGCTACGAGCAGTACTTC
CASSSPPGQGYEQYF
>-|TRBJ1-3|15|medium-sized|TRBV27
TGTGCCAGCAGTTTGACGGGGGTAGGGGGAAACACCATATATTTT
CASSLTGVGGNTIYF
>-|TRBJ2-7|16|-|TRBV5-8
TGTGCCGGCAGCTCCTCCGTTGGCTCGCTAACCTACGAGCAGTACTTC
CAGSSSVGSLTYEQYF
>-|TRBJ2-7|13|-|TRBV12-5
TGTGCTAGTGGTTTGGAGACTGAATACGAGCAGTACTTC
CASGLETEYEQYF
>TRBD1|TRBJ2-7|16|-|TRBV4-1
TGCGCCAGCAGCCAAATGACAGGGGCGTCTCCCTACGAGCAGTACTTC
CASSQMTGASPYEQYF
>TRBD2|TRBJ2-1|20|-|TRBV19
TGTGCCAGTAGTATTCCTGCGGGACTAGCGGGACATGCCCTCTACAATGAGCAGTTCTTC
CASSIPAGLAGHALYNEQFF
>-|TRBJ2-1|15|-|TRBV5-5
TGTGCCAGCACCCGCAGGGGGGGCCGGAGCAATGAGCAGTTCTTC
CASTRRGGRSNEQFF
>-|TRBJ1-2|15|-|TRBV5-1
TGCGCCAGCAGCCAAGACCCCAGGGCTAACTATGGCTACACCTTC
CASSQDPRANYGYTF
>-|TRBJ2-7|15|-|TRBV4-1
TGCGCCAGCAGCCAGTGGGACACCAACTACTACGAGCAGTACTTC
CASSQWDTNYYEQYF
>-|TRBJ2-7|14|-|TRBV5-6
TGTGCCAGCAGCTCGATAGGTACCCCTAGGGAGCAGTACTTC
CASSSIGTPREQYF